This TCR beta chain derives from a study of shared clonotypes between healthy human individuals. At a deep level, the assay was run. Sequencing used immunoSEQ multiplex PCR; TCRdb keeps in-frame clones, though not all of them. The data hold 550,000 to 600,000 clones, with 95% to 98% observed a single time. Points on this clone: Its antigen remains unidentified. The junction departs from the called germline gene at one end, perhaps through a read error.

Findings and caveats of the study: Clonotypes shared by all four donors outscored non-shared clonotypes in generation probability.

This CDR3 is 14 amino acids long. CDR1 and CDR2 from the germline V gene are PRHDT and FYEKMQ (reference sequence). As defined, naive CD8 cells were CD45RO-negative and positively selected for CCR7, with terminally differentiated effector memory CD45RA+ cells excluded. Nashville, Tennessee was home to all donors, each a Caucasian adult. This clonotype was sampled from a man aged 25 to 40 in good health. The source material was naive CD8+ T cells sorted from blood. The V gene is TRBV13, the J gene TRBJ1-4, with D tentatively TRBD1 (6 bases). The CDR3 coding sequence is TGTGCCAGCAGCCTAGGACAGCTTGCCGAAAAACTGTTTTTT. It codes for CASSLGQLAEKLFF.